A selection of T cell receptor beta chains follows, all from one sample in a study of Graves' ophthalmopathy and Graves' hyperthyroidism. Each CDR3 protein gets one entry after TCRdb re-called the multiplex PCR reads with MiXCR. This sample has a few hundred thousand distinct CDR3 sequences, with about 40% found just once. The sequencing sample was made of peripheral blood or thyroid tissue (not recorded which). The origin of the receptors is an adult man with Graves' hyperthyroidism. CDR3s include the opening cysteine and the closing phenylalanine or tryptophan. A D gene is named only where the DNA matches it firmly.

V gene,D gene,J gene,CDR3 protein
TRBV11-2,.,TRBJ2-6,CASSLFGQRAGANVLTF
TRBV20-1,TRBD2,TRBJ2-7,CSASMATSGTYEQYF
TRBV6-5,TRBD1,TRBJ1-1,CASTKDRGLTEAFF
TRBV7-3,.,TRBJ2-1,CASSARLLPGHEQLF
TRBV5-1,TRBD1,TRBJ1-2,CASSLRQGPPARYGYAF
TRBV12-3/TRBV12-4,.,TRBJ1-1,CASSLSGLPMNTEAFF
TRBV29-1,TRBD1,TRBJ1-2,CSVGDSGYGYTF
TRBV29-1,TRBD1,TRBJ1-5,CSVLTGGANQPQHF
TRBV6-5,.,TRBJ2-7,CASSNYPSGGEQYF
TRBV12-3/TRBV12-4,.,TRBJ1-6,CASSRAGVYNSPLHF
TRBV25-1,.,TRBJ2-6,CASSELREQGTGAGANVLTF
TRBV9,.,TRBJ1-4,CASSVATSGGTEKLFF
TRBV7-8,TRBD2,TRBJ2-5,CASSLGWGGRPQETQYF
TRBV2,.,TRBJ1-4,CASSLGEGPNEKLFF
TRBV20-1,TRBD1,TRBJ1-6,CSASGTGGADSPLHF
TRBV9,TRBD1,TRBJ1-2,CASSETGRRLHGYTF
TRBV19,.,TRBJ1-6,CAGSLGAMGDSPLHF
TRBV7-8,.,.,CASSPSTVGGQQFF
TRBV7-2,.,TRBJ1-5,CASSLEGGGDQPQHF
TRBV7-9,.,TRBJ2-5,CASSFTGRKDQYF
TRBV5-1,.,TRBJ1-4,CASSRETGREKLFF
TRBV20-1,TRBD1,TRBJ1-1,CSAPDRVTEAFF
TRBV4-1,.,TRBJ2-2,CASSHGFLTTGELFF
TRBV5-1,.,TRBJ1-2,CASSPGPDKVSGYTF
TRBV7-9,TRBD1,TRBJ1-1,CASRTTGKNTEAFF
TRBV7-9,TRBD1,TRBJ2-2,CASSRTGFIGELFF
TRBV4-1,.,.,CASSPGISSSYNEQFF
TRBV10-2,.,TRBJ1-1,CASSESRTEALF
TRBV20-1,TRBD1,TRBJ2-5,CSARAVTGVETQYF
TRBV7-6,.,TRBJ2-7,CASSLEGRGDEQYF
TRBV7-3,TRBD1,TRBJ2-7,CASSRIDRGLEQYF
TRBV4-1,.,TRBJ1-5,CASSQEEGMGNQPQHF
TRBV12-3/TRBV12-4,TRBD1,TRBJ2-7,CASSSYRGPLEQYF
TRBV5-4,.,TRBJ2-7,CASNPTGSYEQYF
TRBV7-8,.,TRBJ2-6,CASSLGHSGANVLTF